Below, 18 T cell receptor beta chains from the same sample are listed, as sequenced in a study of T cell repertoires in cytomegalovirus infection. TCRdb re-derived calls from the reads in MiXCR, one entry per CDR3 protein. This table has approximately 500,000 distinct CDR3 sequences, 16% appearing once. The specimen was CD8+ T cells from PBMCs. These TCRs come from a human donor in good health (CMV status not recorded). Some clones in this sample may be carry-over from other donors' samples.

As to this clonotype: The junction shows a germline mismatch at one end, possibly a read error. The chain recombines TRBV12-3 or TRBV12-4 with TRBJ1-1, with D uncertain. The CDR3 contains 14 residues. The CDR3 nucleotides read TGTGCCAGCATCCCCGTGGGAGCTATCGCTGAAGCGTTCTTT. Amino acids: CASIPVGAIAEAFF.

There are many counts of this clonotype. This rearrangement joins TRBV7-2 to TRBJ2-3, with D perhaps matching TRBD1 (6 bases). Germline CDR1 reads SGHTA; CDR2 reads FQGNSA. V was pared by 1 base and J by 4 bases, with 12 bases between. The CDR3 sequence is 15 residues long. CDR3 DNA: TGTGCCAGCAGCTTAGGATACAGGGAAGCAGATACGCAGTATTTT. Translating it yields CASSLGYREADTQYF.

This clonotype was counted a few times. V and J are TRBV7-9 and TRBJ1-1, with TRBD1 identical over 7 bases. Per the germline V gene, CDR1 is SEHNR and CDR2 is FQNEAQ (reference sequence). The trim removed 4 bases at V and 2 bases at J, leaving 16 bases unmatched. The CDR3 consists of 18 residues. The CDR3 DNA reads as TGTGCCAGCAGCTCATTGACAGGGCGGCAGCCCCTCAACACTGAAGCTTTCTTT. This translates into CASSSLTGRQPLNTEAFF.

At least ten counts were recorded for this clonotype. This chain links TRBV10-3 with TRBJ2-5; D is perhaps TRBD2 (5 bases). Germline assignment: CDR1 ENHRY and CDR2 SYGVKD. The CDR3 length is 13 residues. V was pared by 6 bases and J by 4 bases, with 12 bases between. The CDR3 DNA is TGTGCCATCAGCCTCGGGGAGATAGAGACCCAGTACTTC. This codes for CAISLGEIETQYF.

This clonotype was counted many times. This chain joins TRBV7-9 and TRBJ2-7; the match to TRBD1 covers 8 bases. CDR3 length: 14 amino acids. Germline CDR1 is SEHNR and CDR2 is FQNEAQ (reference sequence). V lost 6 bases and J lost 2; bases outside the gene matches: 6. DNA for the CDR3: TGTGCCAGCAGGAGTGGGGACAGGACCTACGAGCAGTACTTC. This codes for CASRSGDRTYEQYF.

The table lists this clonotype with many counts. V gene TRBV11-2 combines with J gene TRBJ1-2; D remains unclear. Germline CDR1 and CDR2: SGHAT and FQNNGV. Trimming stripped 8 bases from V and 3 bases from J, with 16 bases between. The CDR3 has 14 residues. CDR3 amino acids: CASRGSAAHYGYTF. The CDR3 region has the DNA TGTGCCAGCCGGGGTAGTGCTGCCCACTATGGCTACACCTTC.

This clonotype has a handful of counts. This chain links TRBV10-2 with TRBJ1-1, with 9 bases fitting TRBD1. The germline V gene encodes CDR1 WSHSY and CDR2 SAAADI. The length of the CDR3 is 15 residues. J gave up 5 bases and V 3 bases, and 7 bases lay outside the gene matches. In DNA form, the CDR3 reads TGCGCCAGCAGTGACCCACAGGGGGCAGAGACTGAAGCTTTCTTT. Residues: CASSDPQGAETEAFF.

This chain links TRBV20-1 with TRBJ1-2; 11 bases line up with TRBD1. V dropped 4 bases and J dropped 4; count of bases not matched to a gene: 11. This CDR3 has 16 residues. Germline V gives CDR1 DFQATT, CDR2 SNEGSKA (reference sequence). In DNA form, the CDR3 reads TGCAGTGCTAAAAACGGGACAGGGGGACGGGGCTATGGCTACACCTTC. Protein sequence: CSAKNGTGGRGYGYTF.

V usage is TRBV5-5 and J usage is TRBJ2-7; 8 positions match TRBD2. Germline trimming cut 2 bases from V and 2 bases from J; bases unmatched to any gene: 3. This CDR3 is built from 14 residues. Germline lookup yields CDR1 SGHKS and CDR2 YYEKEE (reference sequence). The CDR3 region is CASSFGSGAYEQYF. In DNA form, the CDR3 reads TGTGCCAGCAGCTTTGGTAGCGGGGCCTACGAGCAGTACTTC.

Many counts were recorded for this clonotype. The gene calls are TRBV7-8 and TRBJ2-2, with 7 bases fitting TRBD1. The CDR3 covers 15 residues. CDR1 and CDR2 (germline): SGHVS, FQNEAQ. The trim removed 5 bases at V and 5 bases at J, leaving 8 bases unmatched. Here the CDR3 reads CASSERGRWTGELFF. The CDR3 region has the DNA TGTGCCAGCAGCGAGAGGGGGCGGTGGACCGGGGAGCTGTTTTTT. Filled out from reference TRBV7-8 and TRBJ2-2, the complete variable domain reads GAGVSQSPRYKVAKRGQDVALRCDPISGHVSLFWYQQALGQGPEFLTYFQNEAQLDKSGLPSDRFFAERPEGSVSTLKIQRTQQEDSAVYLCASSERGRWTGELFFGEGSRLTVL.

There are a few counts of this clonotype. The genes are TRBV6-1 and TRBJ2-7, with 8 bases matching TRBD1. With V trimmed by 3 bases and J by 2 bases, 0 bases remained unmatched. Germline V gene sequence: CDR1 MNHNS, CDR2 SASEGT. This CDR3 has 13 residues. CDR3 in DNA: TGTGCCAGCAGTGAGGACAGGGCCTACGAGCAGTACTTC. Translating it yields CASSEDRAYEQYF.

This clonotype was counted ten times or more. J is TRBJ2-7 and V is TRBV4-1; perhaps TRBD1 as D (6 bases). The CDR3 is 15 residues long. Trimming stripped 1 base from V and 0 bases from J, with 10 bases between. Per the germline V gene, CDR1 is MGHRA and CDR2 is YSYEKL. CDR3 DNA sequence: TGCGCCAGCAGCCAAGTAGGGGGTGACTCCTACGAGCAGTACTTC. Encoded protein: CASSQVGGDSYEQYF.

This clonotype was detected ten times or more. CDR3 region: CASSLSNGFSYEQYF. In DNA, the CDR3 is TGTGCCAGCAGTTTATCGAACGGATTCTCCTACGAGCAGTACTTC. The chain joins TRBV27 to TRBJ2-7, with D hard to call. This CDR3 is 15 amino acids long. From germline, CDR1 is MNHEY and CDR2 SMNVEV (reference sequence). Trimming pared 0 bases from V and 0 bases from J, leaving 9 bases between.

The rearrangement links TRBV20-1 to TRBJ1-2; possible D gene TRBD1, 5 bases. Germline values: CDR1 DFQATT, CDR2 SNEGSKA (reference sequence). The CDR3 covers 14 residues. With 0 bases removed from V and 6 bases from J, the gap between germline ends came to 14 bases. The CDR3 loop reads CSARDRGSDHGYTF. The CDR3 bases are TGCAGTGCTAGAGATCGGGGGTCTGATCATGGCTACACCTTC.

The chain carries TRBV6-5 and TRBJ2-3, with TRBD2 as a possible D gene (5 bases). V was clipped by 5 bases and J by 5 bases, with 17 bases between them. CDR3 size: 15 residues. Per germline, CDR1 MNHEY and CDR2 SVGAGI. Here the CDR3 reads CASSAPRQREDTQYF. In nucleotides, the CDR3 is TGTGCCAGCAGTGCCCCTCGCCAGAGGGAAGATACGCAGTATTTT.

The chain recombines TRBV19 with TRBJ2-1; possible D gene TRBD2, 6 bases. This CDR3 is 12 amino acids long. Looked up from germline, CDR1 is LNHDA and CDR2 is SQIVND (reference sequence). V was clipped by 5 bases and J by 8 bases, with 10 bases between them. CDR3 in amino acids: CASSRGSDEQFF. The CDR3 nucleotides are TGTGCCAGTAGTCGGGGGAGCGATGAGCAGTTCTTC.

There are many counts of this clonotype. CDR3 protein: CASSTNDGYTGELFF. The DNA for the CDR3 is TGTGCCAGCAGTACAAACGACGGATACACCGGGGAGCTGTTTTTT. This sequence joins TRBV27 and TRBJ2-2; D not certain. Germline V gene sequence: CDR1 MNHEY, CDR2 SMNVEV (reference sequence). The V end was cut by 5 bases, the J end by 3 bases, with 13 bases between. There are 15 residues in the CDR3.

The J gene is TRBJ2-7, the V gene TRBV7-6, with D possibly matching TRBD2 (6 bases). Germline CDR1 reads SGHVS; CDR2 reads FNYEAQ. This CDR3 is 13 amino acids long. V was trimmed by 5 bases and J by 3 bases, leaving 11 bases between them. This CDR3 is CASSPMGGYEQYF. The DNA for the CDR3 is TGTGCCAGCAGCCCCATGGGGGGCTACGAGCAGTACTTC.